One sample yielded the 9 T cell receptor beta chains listed below, sequenced in a study of CXCR3-negative and CXCR3-positive naive CD8 T cells. UMI-tagged TRB cDNA libraries were built via 5' RACE. Following a re-call of the 5' RACE reads, TCRdb has one entry per CDR3 protein and lacks DNA. The sample holds some 39,000 distinct CDR3 sequences. Sequencing used naive CXCR3- CD8+ T cells from blood. Subset noted: CD45RO-CCR7+CD27+CD95- naive CD8+ T cells lacking CXCR3 (TNR3-). These receptors were collected from a human donor in good health. Some clones in this sample may be carry-over from other donors' samples.

The gene calls are TRBV6-2 or TRBV6-3 and TRBJ2-2. Germline assignment: CDR1 MNHEY and CDR2 SVGEGT. CDR3 size: 16 residues. CDR3 region: CASSRSLNRNTGELFF.

V and J are TRBV9 and TRBJ2-1; TCRdb returns TRBD2, unconfirmable since there is no DNA. CDR3 length equals 16 residues. Germline CDR1 SGDLS, CDR2 YYNGEE. The chain's CDR3 is CASSVVPGGRYNEQFF.

The chain uses TRBV18 and TRBJ2-7. CDR1 is KGHSH and CDR2 is LQKENI in the germline V gene. This CDR3 contains 16 residues. The CDR3 protein is CASSSILAHEAYEQYF.

This clonotype is deemed medium-sized (0.01 to 0.1%) by its frequency. The chain joins TRBV4-1 to TRBJ2-3. Germline V gene lookup returns CDR1 MGHRA and CDR2 YSYEKL. This CDR3 is built from 13 residues. The CDR3 sequence is CASSPGPEDTQYF.

The chain carries TRBV12-3 or TRBV12-4 and TRBJ2-1. This CDR3 has 15 residues. This chain's CDR3 is CASSLGGVPYNEQFF.

The chain has TRBV29-1 and TRBJ2-1; TCRdb lists TRBD2, though no DNA is available to test this call. In germline, CDR1 is SQVTM, CDR2 ANQGSEA. The CDR3 consists of 13 residues. The CDR3 region is CSVASGGVNEQFF.

This rearrangement joins TRBV6-1 to TRBJ2-1; as DNA is missing, the TRBD1 call by TCRdb cannot be tested. This CDR3 is built from 16 residues. Looked up from germline, CDR1 is MNHNS and CDR2 is SASEGT. CDR3 residues: CASSRGTGEAYNEQFF.

V usage is TRBV7-9 and J usage is TRBJ2-3; TCRdb selects TRBD1, and the lack of DNA leaves this call unchecked. Per germline, CDR1 SEHNR and CDR2 FQNEAQ (reference sequence). The CDR3 has 15 amino acids. Here the CDR3 reads CASSSPTGMTDTQYF.

The chain couples TRBV6-6 to TRBJ2-1; TCRdb's D gene call, TRBD1, goes unchecked for lack of DNA. This CDR3 is 14 amino acids long. Germline V gene data show CDR1 as MNHNY and CDR2 as SVGAGI (reference sequence). The CDR3 sequence is CASSYRAGLSEQFF.